The 16 T cell receptor beta chains below come from one sample, sequenced in a study of immune evolution from preneoplasia to lung adenocarcinoma. Only in-frame clones appear in the TCRdb table, and some are missing; sequencing was by immunoSEQ multiplex PCR. The sample has tens of thousands of clones; roughly 68% are singletons. The sequenced sample was FFPE invasive lung adenocarcinoma tissue. The receptor source for this set is a person aged 55 to 70 with lung adenocarcinoma.

The CDR3 reads CASRLASGSWGEQYF. The CDR3 DNA follows: TGTGCCAGCAGACTTGCTAGCGGGAGTTGGGGGGAGCAGTACTTC. V gene TRBV28 combines with J gene TRBJ2-7; 10 bases fit TRBD2. The CDR3 runs to 15 residues. Germline values: CDR1 MDHEN, CDR2 SYDVKM. Unmatched junction bases numbered 12, after V lost 6 bases and J lost 7 bases.

The chain has TRBV28 and TRBJ2-6, with a tentative D call TRBD1 (6 bases). V was clipped by 1 base and J by 1 base, with 14 bases between them. Germline values: CDR1 MDHEN, CDR2 SYDVKM. This CDR3 contains 18 residues. The CDR3 reads CASSLLPARGSGANVLTF. DNA for the CDR3: TGTGCCAGCAGTTTATTGCCGGCGAGGGGGTCTGGGGCCAACGTCCTGACTTTC.

This clone was detected once. The gene calls are TRBV4-1 and TRBJ2-7; D possibly corresponds to TRBD1 (6 bases). V lost 1 base and J lost 0, with 13 bases in between. The CDR3 has 16 amino acids. Per the germline V gene, CDR1 is MGHRA and CDR2 is YSYEKL. Here the CDR3 DNA reads TGCGCCAGCAGCCAAGCGGCACAGGGAAACTCCTACGAGCAGTACTTC. Translated, it gives CASSQAAQGNSYEQYF.

The chain couples TRBV7-6 to TRBJ2-7, with TRBD1 matching over 11 bases. This CDR3 contains 14 residues. CDR1 is SGHVS, CDR2 FNYEAQ, per germline. V was clipped by 5 bases and J by 3 bases; unmatched bases: 3. The CDR3 reads CASSTGTGGYEQYF. In DNA, the CDR3 is TGTGCCAGCAGCACCGGGACAGGGGGCTACGAGCAGTACTTC.

The genes are TRBV2 and TRBJ2-7, with a tentative D call TRBD1 (5 bases). Germline V gives CDR1 SNHLY, CDR2 FYNNEI. The CDR3 is 13 residues long. Trimming stripped 2 bases from V and 4 bases from J, with 9 bases between. CDR3 loop: CASSELQGYEQYF. The CDR3 DNA is TGTGCCAGCAGTGAACTCCAGGGTTACGAGCAGTACTTC.

The genes are TRBV10-3 and TRBJ2-1; 7 positions agree with TRBD2. The CDR3 contains 14 residues. CDR1 is ENHRY, CDR2 SYGVKD, per germline. V shed 4 bases, J shed 0 bases, and the junction held 0 bases outside the gene matches. CDR3 residues: CAISGGSSYNEQFF. Written as DNA, the CDR3 is TGTGCCATCAGTGGCGGGAGCTCCTACAATGAGCAGTTCTTC.

This chain links TRBV2 with TRBJ1-5, with TRBD1 matching over 7 bases. CDR1 SNHLY and CDR2 FYNNEI come from the germline V gene. This CDR3 has 14 residues. With 2 bases clipped from V and 5 bases from J, the junction kept 3 bases outside the gene matches. The CDR3 reads CASSEQGEDQPQHF. The CDR3 DNA follows: TGTGCCAGCAGTGAACAGGGGGAGGATCAGCCCCAGCATTTT.

This chain connects TRBV13 to TRBJ2-1, with 12 bases aligning to TRBD2. The germline V gene encodes CDR1 PRHDT and CDR2 FYEKMQ (reference sequence). Trimming at V came to 5 bases and at J to 7 bases, leaving 18 bases not matched to a gene. This CDR3 is built from 19 residues. CDR3 residues: CASSLGLAGNPGRPNEQFF. DNA for the CDR3: TGTGCCAGCAGCCTCGGACTAGCGGGAAACCCCGGGAGGCCGAATGAGCAGTTCTTC. Using reference TRBV13 and TRBJ2-1 for the parts outside the CDR3, the full variable domain is AAGVIQSPRHLIKEKRETATLKCYPIPRHDTVYWYQQGPGQDPQFLISFYEKMQSDKGSIPDRFSAQQFSDYHSELNMSSLELGDSALYFCASSLGLAGNPGRPNEQFFGPGTRLTVL.

This clone is deemed medium-sized. The chain employs TRBV4-1 and TRBJ2-1; D uncertain. The germline V gene has CDR1 MGHRA and CDR2 YSYEKL. The CDR3 covers 12 residues. Trimming took off 1 base at V and 10 bases at J, with 8 bases between the two ends. The CDR3 sequence is CASSQGAREQFF. CDR3 nucleotide sequence: TGCGCCAGCAGCCAAGGAGCCAGGGAGCAGTTCTTC.

This clone occurred a few times. The gene calls are TRBV6-1 and TRBJ2-3; D is ambiguous. V lost 4 bases and J lost 6, with 11 bases in between. This CDR3 is 13 amino acids long. The V gene's germline CDR1 is MNHNS and CDR2 SASEGT. CDR3 loop: CASSVHSLDTQYF. Here the CDR3 DNA reads TGTGCCAGCAGTGTCCACTCCTTGGATACGCAGTATTTT.

The count of this clone is one. CDR3 sequence (DNA): TGTGCCAGTAAAAGGACAGGTGTATCCACTGAAGCTTTCTTT. Translating gives CASKRTGVSTEAFF. The rearrangement joins TRBV19 to TRBJ1-1; 7 bases match TRBD1. This CDR3 is 14 amino acids long. V was pared by 7 bases and J by 4 bases, with 9 bases of the junction left unmatched. The germline gives CDR1 LNHDA, CDR2 SQIVND (reference sequence).

This chain uses TRBV9 with TRBJ1-2; maybe TRBD1 (5 bases). Trimming shortened V by 2 bases and J by 4 bases, and 15 bases separated the two germline ends. The CDR3 contains 15 residues. Germline V gene sequence: CDR1 SGDLS, CDR2 YYNGEE. This CDR3 reads CASSVTSTAAYGYTF. The CDR3 nucleotides are TGTGCCAGCAGCGTCACTTCGACAGCCGCCTATGGCTACACCTTC.

This clone was counted between two and nine times. The V and J genes are TRBV29-1 and TRBJ2-7, with D perhaps matching TRBD1 (6 bases). CDR3 length equals 14 residues. Between the trimmed V and J ends, which lost 4 bases and 2 bases, there was a span of 15 bases. Germline V CDR1 and CDR2: SQVTM, ANQGSEA. The CDR3 DNA reads as TGCAGCGTTGGGTTACAGGGTGGGCCCTACGAGCAGTACTTC. Amino acid sequence: CSVGLQGGPYEQYF.

The rearrangement joins TRBV28 to TRBJ1-2, with a possible D match to TRBD1 (6 bases). The germline V and J ends were trimmed by 5 bases and 7 bases, with 11 bases remaining between them. Looked up from germline, CDR1 is MDHEN and CDR2 is SYDVKM. CDR3 size: 12 residues. CDR3 nucleotides: TGTGCCAGCAGTCCAGGGGAACTTGGCTACACCTTC. Its translation is CASSPGELGYTF.

The chain carries TRBV27 and TRBJ2-1; 9 nucleotides align to TRBD2. Losses at the gene ends were 0 bases for V and 9 bases for J; bases not matched to a gene: 9. The CDR3 spans 16 residues. The germline V gene encodes CDR1 MNHEY and CDR2 SMNVEV (reference sequence). The CDR3 here is CASSLSSAGGKREQFF. CDR3 nucleotide sequence: TGTGCCAGCAGTTTATCATCAGCGGGAGGTAAACGTGAGCAGTTCTTC.

The chain links TRBV19 to TRBJ2-7, with D maybe TRBD1 (6 bases). This CDR3 has 13 amino acids. Looked up from germline, CDR1 is LNHDA and CDR2 is SQIVND (reference sequence). V shed 5 bases and J shed 5 bases, with 13 bases lying between them. CDR3 region: CASSSRQENEQYF. The CDR3 DNA sequence: TGTGCCAGTAGTTCCCGACAGGAAAACGAGCAGTACTTC.